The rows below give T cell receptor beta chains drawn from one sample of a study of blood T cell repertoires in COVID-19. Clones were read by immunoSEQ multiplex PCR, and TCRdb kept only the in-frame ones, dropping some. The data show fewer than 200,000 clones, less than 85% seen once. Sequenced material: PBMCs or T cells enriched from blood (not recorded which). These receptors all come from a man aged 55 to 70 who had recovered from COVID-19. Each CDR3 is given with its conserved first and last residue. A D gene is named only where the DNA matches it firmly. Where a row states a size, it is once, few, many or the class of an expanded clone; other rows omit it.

CDR3nt: TGTGCCATCAGTGAGGAGAGGGGGGAAAAACTGTTTTTT
CDR3aa: CAISEERGEKLFF
v_gene: TRBV10-3
j_gene: TRBJ1-4
abundance: once
d_gene: NA

CDR3nt: TGTGCAAGCGACGGGGCTACAGGGCTACCGAACACCGGGGAGCTGTTTTTT
CDR3aa: CASDGATGLPNTGELFF
v_gene: TRBV12-2
j_gene: TRBJ2-2
abundance: NA
d_gene: NA

CDR3nt: TGTGCCAGCAGTCCTACGCGTGCAGGGAGGGTTCAGCCCCAGCATTTT
CDR3aa: CASSPTRAGRVQPQHF
v_gene: TRBV27
j_gene: TRBJ1-5
abundance: NA
d_gene: NA

CDR3nt: TGTGCCAGCGGACGAGAGGGTTGGGGGCAGTTCTTC
CDR3aa: CASGREGWGQFF
v_gene: TRBV9
j_gene: TRBJ2-1
abundance: once
d_gene: NA

CDR3nt: TGTGCCAGCAGCCTCCAGGGGGGCGGCCAAGAGACCCAGTACTTC
CDR3aa: CASSLQGGGQETQYF
v_gene: TRBV11-3
j_gene: TRBJ2-5
abundance: NA
d_gene: NA

CDR3nt: TGTGCCAGCAGCCCTACAGGGGGCTCTGAAGCTTTCTTT
CDR3aa: CASSPTGGSEAFF
v_gene: TRBV7-8
j_gene: TRBJ1-1
abundance: NA
d_gene: TRBD1

CDR3nt: TGTGCCAGCAGTTTATCAGGGGGGGTACGGGTCCGGGAGCTGTTTTTT
CDR3aa: CASSLSGGVRVRELFF
v_gene: TRBV27
j_gene: TRBJ2-2
abundance: NA
d_gene: NA

CDR3nt: TGTGCCAGTAGTATAGATTTAAGGACAGGGCAAGAGACCCAGTACTTC
CDR3aa: CASSIDLRTGQETQYF
v_gene: TRBV19
j_gene: TRBJ2-5
abundance: NA
d_gene: TRBD1

CDR3nt: TGTGCCAGCTCGGCGGACAGGTTAGCCAAAAACATTCAGTACTTC
CDR3aa: CASSADRLAKNIQYF
v_gene: TRBV2
j_gene: TRBJ2-4
abundance: NA
d_gene: TRBD1

CDR3nt: TGTGCCAGCAGCGCCCCAGGGTCCTATAATTCACCCCTCCACTTT
CDR3aa: CASSAPGSYNSPLHF
v_gene: TRBV9
j_gene: TRBJ1-6
abundance: NA
d_gene: NA

CDR3nt: TGCGCCAGCAGCACGACAGGGACTGGAAACACCATATATTTT
CDR3aa: CASSTTGTGNTIYF
v_gene: TRBV5-1
j_gene: TRBJ1-3
abundance: NA
d_gene: TRBD1

CDR3nt: TGTGCCAGCAGCTCCGGGTCCACAGATACGCAGTATTTT
CDR3aa: CASSSGSTDTQYF
v_gene: TRBV5-4
j_gene: TRBJ2-3
abundance: NA
d_gene: NA

CDR3nt: TGTGCCAGCAGCCTCACCGCAACGGGCCAGGGGGGCTACACCTTC
CDR3aa: CASSLTATGQGGYTF
v_gene: TRBV3-1/TRBV3-2
j_gene: TRBJ1-2
abundance: NA
d_gene: NA

CDR3nt: TGTGCCAGCAGCTTAGGTTACGGGCTAGCGGACTGGGGGCGCAATGAGCAGTTCTTC
CDR3aa: CASSLGYGLADWGRNEQFF
v_gene: TRBV7-8
j_gene: TRBJ2-1
abundance: NA
d_gene: NA

CDR3nt: TGTGCCAGCAGTGTACAGGGGGCCTCCTACGAGCAGTACTTC
CDR3aa: CASSVQGASYEQYF
v_gene: TRBV25-1
j_gene: TRBJ2-7
abundance: NA
d_gene: TRBD1

CDR3nt: TGTGCCAGGATCTGGACAGGGGGTATAGGCTACACCTTC
CDR3aa: CARIWTGGIGYTF
v_gene: TRBV7-9
j_gene: TRBJ1-2
abundance: NA
d_gene: TRBD1

CDR3nt: TGTGCCAGTAGTCGGACAGGTTTCTGGGAGCTGTTTTTT
CDR3aa: CASSRTGFWELFF
v_gene: TRBV19
j_gene: TRBJ2-2
abundance: few
d_gene: TRBD1

CDR3nt: TGTGCCAGTCTCTCCGGACAGGGTGGTGAAAAACTGTTTTTT
CDR3aa: CASLSGQGGEKLFF
v_gene: TRBV19
j_gene: TRBJ1-4
abundance: NA
d_gene: TRBD1

CDR3nt: TGTGCCAGCAGCCAAGTATGGGGGACTAGCGGGAGGTGGAACACCGGGGAGCTGTTTTTT
CDR3aa: CASSQVWGTSGRWNTGELFF
v_gene: TRBV4-2
j_gene: TRBJ2-2
abundance: NA
d_gene: TRBD2

CDR3nt: TGTGCCAGTAGTATATGGCTAGCGTTAGCCAATGAGCAGTTCTTC
CDR3aa: CASSIWLALANEQFF
v_gene: TRBV19
j_gene: TRBJ2-1
abundance: NA
d_gene: NA

CDR3nt: TGTGCCGCTAGGGAGGGGATTAGCACAGATACGCAGTATTTT
CDR3aa: CAAREGISTDTQYF
v_gene: TRBV2
j_gene: TRBJ2-3
abundance: NA
d_gene: TRBD2

CDR3nt: TGTGCCAGCAGTCAAACGACAGGGGGTTTTAGTTCACCCCTCCACTTT
CDR3aa: CASSQTTGGFSSPLHF
v_gene: TRBV28
j_gene: TRBJ1-6
abundance: many
d_gene: TRBD1

CDR3nt: TGTGCCAGCAGCTTAGCGGCTACGGGGAAGGAGACCCAGTACTTC
CDR3aa: CASSLAATGKETQYF
v_gene: TRBV7-6
j_gene: TRBJ2-5
abundance: NA
d_gene: NA

CDR3nt: TGTGCCAGCAGACACGGACTAGCGCTGGGCACCGGGGAGCTGTTTTTT
CDR3aa: CASRHGLALGTGELFF
v_gene: TRBV28
j_gene: TRBJ2-2
abundance: NA
d_gene: TRBD2

CDR3nt: TGTGCCAGCAGGTCAATCCGGGACAGACTATACGAGCAGTACTTC
CDR3aa: CASRSIRDRLYEQYF
v_gene: TRBV11-2
j_gene: TRBJ2-7
abundance: once
d_gene: TRBD1

CDR3nt: TGTGCAAGTCGCTTGGGACTAGCGGGGGACCTGAACACCGGGGAAGGTGCCGGGGAGCTGTTTTTT
CDR3aa: CASRLGLAGDLNTGEGAGELFF
v_gene: TRBV12-2
j_gene: TRBJ2-2
abundance: once
d_gene: NA

CDR3nt: TGTGCCAGCAGTGCCCCCGACAGTTACAATCAGCCCCAGCATTTT
CDR3aa: CASSAPDSYNQPQHF
v_gene: TRBV28
j_gene: TRBJ1-5
abundance: NA
d_gene: NA

CDR3nt: TGCGCCAGCAGCGTGGGACTAACCACAGATACGCAGTATTTT
CDR3aa: CASSVGLTTDTQYF
v_gene: TRBV5-1
j_gene: TRBJ2-3
abundance: NA
d_gene: TRBD2

CDR3nt: TGTGCCAGCAGCTTAGAGGGCGGGGGGCGGCCCGCTGGGGAGCTGTTTTTT
CDR3aa: CASSLEGGGRPAGELFF
v_gene: TRBV7-8
j_gene: TRBJ2-2
abundance: NA
d_gene: TRBD2

CDR3nt: TGTGCCAGCAGTCCCACAGGGGGAGGGGTGCGAGGTTTCTTT
CDR3aa: CASSPTGGGVRGFF
v_gene: TRBV2
j_gene: TRBJ1-1
abundance: NA
d_gene: TRBD1

CDR3nt: TGTGCCAGCAGTTTAGAAGGCGGAGCTAACTATGGCTACACCTTC
CDR3aa: CASSLEGGANYGYTF
v_gene: TRBV28
j_gene: TRBJ1-2
abundance: NA
d_gene: NA

CDR3nt: TGTGCCAGCAGCTTGACAGGGTGGAATGAGCAGTTCTTC
CDR3aa: CASSLTGWNEQFF
v_gene: TRBV27
j_gene: TRBJ2-1
abundance: NA
d_gene: TRBD1

CDR3nt: TGTGCCAGCAGCTTAGGACGGGGTAACAGGGGTGAGACCCAGTACTTC
CDR3aa: CASSLGRGNRGETQYF
v_gene: TRBV7-6
j_gene: TRBJ2-5
abundance: few
d_gene: TRBD1

CDR3nt: TGTGCCAGCAGGGACTACTACGAGCAGTACTTC
CDR3aa: CASRDYYEQYF
v_gene: TRBV6-5
j_gene: TRBJ2-7
abundance: few
d_gene: NA

CDR3nt: TGTGCCAGCAGTCCCTTTGGAAACACCATATATTTT
CDR3aa: CASSPFGNTIYF
v_gene: TRBV28
j_gene: TRBJ1-3
abundance: NA
d_gene: NA

CDR3nt: TGTGCCAGCTCGGATACTAGCGGGAGATACGAGCAGTACTTC
CDR3aa: CASSDTSGRYEQYF
v_gene: TRBV11-2
j_gene: TRBJ2-7
abundance: few
d_gene: TRBD2

CDR3nt: TGTGCCAGCAGCCCTAAGACAGGGCTCGAGACCCAGTACTTC
CDR3aa: CASSPKTGLETQYF
v_gene: TRBV5-4
j_gene: TRBJ2-5
abundance: NA
d_gene: TRBD1

CDR3nt: TGTGCCAGCAGCTTGATCGGAGGTGTCAACACCGGGGAGCTGTTTTTT
CDR3aa: CASSLIGGVNTGELFF
v_gene: TRBV7-8
j_gene: TRBJ2-2
abundance: NA
d_gene: NA

CDR3nt: TGTGCCAGTAGTATCTCTAGGACAGATACGCAGTATTTT
CDR3aa: CASSISRTDTQYF
v_gene: TRBV19
j_gene: TRBJ2-3
abundance: NA
d_gene: NA

CDR3nt: TGTGCCAGCAGGGCCAGCGGGAGCCCCACAGATACGCAGTATTTT
CDR3aa: CASRASGSPTDTQYF
v_gene: TRBV6-4
j_gene: TRBJ2-3
abundance: NA
d_gene: TRBD2

CDR3nt: TGCGCCAGCAGCTTGAGATTGGGTCGGGAGAGTCAAAACATTCAGTACTTC
CDR3aa: CASSLRLGRESQNIQYF
v_gene: TRBV5-1
j_gene: TRBJ2-4
abundance: NA
d_gene: NA

CDR3nt: TGTGCCAGCAGAAAAGAGGGGGCATGGGAGCAGTACTTC
CDR3aa: CASRKEGAWEQYF
v_gene: TRBV9
j_gene: TRBJ2-7
abundance: NA
d_gene: TRBD1

CDR3nt: TGTGCCAGCAGTTCAGTAGCGGGAGGCTTAAGCGAGCAGTACTTC
CDR3aa: CASSSVAGGLSEQYF
v_gene: TRBV28
j_gene: TRBJ2-7
abundance: NA
d_gene: TRBD2

CDR3nt: TGTGCCAGTAGTCCCAACCGGGACTGGGCTGACGATACGCAGTATTTT
CDR3aa: CASSPNRDWADDTQYF
v_gene: TRBV19
j_gene: TRBJ2-3
abundance: NA
d_gene: NA

CDR3nt: TGTGCCACCAGTGACCCTAGGCGGGGGGCCCAAGTGACCCAGTACTTC
CDR3aa: CATSDPRRGAQVTQYF
v_gene: TRBV24-1
j_gene: TRBJ2-5
abundance: NA
d_gene: TRBD2